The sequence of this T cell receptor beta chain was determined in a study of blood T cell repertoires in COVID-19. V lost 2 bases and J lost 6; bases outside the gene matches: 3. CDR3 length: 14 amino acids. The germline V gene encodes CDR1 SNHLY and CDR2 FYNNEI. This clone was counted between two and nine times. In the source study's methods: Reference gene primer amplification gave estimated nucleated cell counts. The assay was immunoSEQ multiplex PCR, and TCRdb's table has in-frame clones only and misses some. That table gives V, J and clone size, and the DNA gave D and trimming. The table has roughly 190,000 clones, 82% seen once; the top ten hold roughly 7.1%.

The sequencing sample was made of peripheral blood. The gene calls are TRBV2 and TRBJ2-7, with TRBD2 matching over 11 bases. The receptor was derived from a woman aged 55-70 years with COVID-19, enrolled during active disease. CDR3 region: CASSEILAGGEQYF. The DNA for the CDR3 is TGTGCCAGCAGTGAAATTCTAGCGGGAGGCGAGCAGTACTTC.